The rows below give T cell receptor beta chains drawn from one sample of a study of T-cell memory formation after mild COVID-19. One entry per CDR3 protein, called by TCRdb with MiXCR from the 5' RACE reads. Of some 250,000 distinct CDR3 sequences in the sample, 9.4% were seen once. Sequencing used PBMCs or a T cell subset sorted from them (not recorded which). The receptors derive from a man aged 18 to 29 who had mild COVID-19 (a few samples of this study predate the infection). Cell type and time point are not known. Both conserved end residues are part of each CDR3. Each record gives: CDR3 protein, CDR3 DNA, D gene, V gene, clone size, J gene. The D gene is left open where the match is weak. Clone size is not always given. Where it is, it says once, few, many or a class for expanded clones.

CASSVGTSDKETQYF | TGTGCCAGCAGCGTAGGGACTAGCGATAAAGAGACCCAGTACTTC | TRBD2 | TRBV9 | many | TRBJ2-5
CASSLWGNIQYF | TGTGCCAGCAGCTTGTGGGGAAACATTCAGTACTTC | - | TRBV5-6 | many | TRBJ2-4
CASSIGGIRYSGANVLTF | TGTGCCAGTAGTATCGGAGGGATCCGGTACTCTGGGGCCAACGTCCTGACTTTC | - | TRBV19 | few | TRBJ2-6
CASSLLSGGGTGELFF | TGTGCCAGCAGCTTATTGTCGGGGGGAGGCACCGGGGAGCTGTTTTTT | TRBD2 | TRBV7-2 | - | TRBJ2-2
CASSRPGLAGGDTQYF | TGCGCCAGCAGCCGGCCGGGACTAGCGGGGGGAGATACGCAGTATTTT | TRBD2 | TRBV4-1 | few | TRBJ2-3
CASSLAEGATDTQYF | TGTGCCAGCAGCTTAGCGGAGGGGGCCACAGATACGCAGTATTTT | - | TRBV7-9 | - | TRBJ2-3
CASSLGQGVGEQYF | TGTGCCAGCAGCTTGGGACAGGGGGTCGGGGAGCAGTACTTC | TRBD1 | TRBV5-5 | - | TRBJ2-7
CASSLVAREYGNTIYF | TGTGCCAGCAGCTTAGTGGCCAGGGAATATGGAAACACCATATATTTT | - | TRBV7-2 | few | TRBJ1-3
CASSSTGVGTDTQYF | TGTGCCAGCAGCTCCACAGGGGTTGGCACAGATACGCAGTATTTT | TRBD1 | TRBV7-9 | few | TRBJ2-3
CASSPYGGLTYGYTF | TGTGCCAGCAGCCCCTACGGGGGCCTTACCTATGGCTACACCTTC | - | TRBV7-2 | many | TRBJ1-2
CSATHPAWDQYF | TGCAGTGCTACACACCCGGCATGGGATCAGTATTTT | - | TRBV20-1 | few | TRBJ2-3
CASSSDRGDYGYTF | TGTGCCAGCAGCTCGGACAGGGGAGACTATGGCTACACCTTC | TRBD1 | TRBV7-2 | - | TRBJ1-2
CASSLGGGQGIDTQYF | TGTGCCAGCAGCTTGGGCGGGGGACAGGGGATAGATACGCAGTATTTT | TRBD1 | TRBV7-3 | - | TRBJ2-3
CAISGLIGMNTEAFF | TGTGCCATCAGTGGACTGATCGGGATGAACACTGAAGCTTTCTTT | - | TRBV10-3 | - | TRBJ1-1
CSVVGLAGADTQYF | TGCAGCGTTGTCGGCTTAGCGGGGGCAGATACGCAGTATTTT | TRBD2 | TRBV29-1 | few | TRBJ2-3
CASSFRTDREQFF | TGTGCCAGCAGCTTTAGGACAGATAGGGAGCAGTTCTTC | - | TRBV7-8 | many | TRBJ2-1
CASSLEGQGATF | TGCGCCAGCAGCTTGGAAGGACAGGGAGCGACCTTC | TRBD1 | TRBV5-1 | - | TRBJ1-2
CASSLEAGSTEAFF | TGCGCCAGCAGCTTGGAGGCAGGGAGCACTGAAGCTTTCTTT | - | TRBV5-1 | many | TRBJ1-1
CASSTGTSSYNEQFF | TGTGCCAGCAGCACCGGGACATCCTCCTACAATGAGCAGTTCTTC | - | TRBV7-6 | few | TRBJ2-1
CASSRTGAETQYF | TGTGCCAGCAGTCGGACAGGAGCAGAGACCCAGTACTTC | TRBD1 | TRBV12-3/TRBV12-4 | many | TRBJ2-5
CASSEGQGVYNEQFF | TGTGCCAGCAGTGAAGGGCAGGGGGTATACAATGAGCAGTTCTTC | TRBD1 | TRBV6-1 | few | TRBJ2-1
CASGLARPLSDTQYF | TGTGCTAGTGGTTTGGCAAGACCTCTTTCGGATACGCAGTATTTT | - | TRBV12-5 | many | TRBJ2-3
CASSSRTGYYEQYF | TGCGCCAGCAGCTCTCGGACAGGGTACTACGAGCAGTACTTC | TRBD1 | TRBV5-1 | - | TRBJ2-7
CASGSGVYEQYF | TGTGCCAGCGGCTCGGGGGTCTACGAGCAGTACTTC | - | TRBV27 | few | TRBJ2-7
CASSFRSTNTEAFF | TGCGCCAGCAGCTTTAGAAGCACCAACACTGAAGCTTTCTTT | - | TRBV5-1 | - | TRBJ1-1
CSANVYNEQFF | TGCAGTGCTAACGTCTACAATGAGCAGTTCTTC | - | TRBV20-1 | few | TRBJ2-1
CASSARQETYGYTF | TGTGCCAGCAGCGCGCGACAGGAGACGTATGGCTACACCTTC | - | TRBV9 | - | TRBJ1-2
CASSLGPAQETQYF | TGTGCCAGCAGCCTAGGACCAGCACAAGAGACCCAGTACTTC | - | TRBV6-5 | - | TRBJ2-5
CASPTWVFCEQYF | TGTGCCAGCCCAACATGGGTTTTTTGCGAGCAGTACTTC | - | TRBV6-4 | - | TRBJ2-7
CASSTQGALNYGYTF | TGTGCCAGCAGCACCCAGGGGGCACTTAACTATGGCTACACCTTC | TRBD1 | TRBV7-2 | few | TRBJ1-2
CSVDLPDPTSGEAFF | TGCAGCGTTGATTTACCTGACCCCACCAGCGGTGAAGCTTTCTTT | - | TRBV29-1 | few | TRBJ1-1
CASSALGRGYTDTQYF | TGTGCCAGCAGCGCTTTGGGACGGGGGTACACAGATACGCAGTATTTT | - | TRBV9 | - | TRBJ2-3
CASSSYPGYEQYF | TGTGCCAGCAGCAGTTATCCAGGGTACGAGCAGTACTTC | - | TRBV6-5 | - | TRBJ2-7
CASTLGGDLTNEQFF | TGTGCCAGCACCCTCGGGGGGGACTTAACCAATGAGCAGTTCTTC | TRBD2 | TRBV9 | many | TRBJ2-1
CASSQERQRIYEQYF | TGCGCCAGCAGCCAAGAAAGACAGAGAATTTACGAGCAGTACTTC | - | TRBV4-1 | few | TRBJ2-7
CASSLDEYSGNTIYF | TGCGCCAGCAGCTTGGACGAATACTCTGGAAACACCATATATTTT | - | TRBV5-1 | few | TRBJ1-3
CASSPQGIGTQYF | TGTGCCAGCAGTCCCCAGGGGATAGGGACGCAGTATTTT | - | TRBV12-3/TRBV12-4 | - | TRBJ2-3
CASSFVGQGRTKSQGYTF | TGTGCCAGCAGCTTCGTCGGACAGGGACGGACTAAGTCCCAGGGCTACACCTTC | TRBD1 | TRBV7-9 | - | TRBJ1-2
CASSSRPGLAGGTYNEQFF | TGTGCCAGCAGCTCCCGCCCGGGCCTAGCGGGGGGTACTTACAATGAGCAGTTCTTC | TRBD2 | TRBV7-2 | - | TRBJ2-1
CASSQDSAGDNSPLHF | TGCGCCAGCAGCCAAGATTCCGCAGGGGATAATTCACCCCTCCACTTT | - | TRBV4-3 | - | TRBJ1-6
CASGLREREGYGYTF | TGTGCCAGCGGGCTTCGGGAAAGGGAGGGGTATGGCTACACCTTC | - | TRBV6-1 | few | TRBJ1-2
CASSYAGTSYNEQFF | TGTGCCAGCAGTTACGCGGGTACCTCCTACAATGAGCAGTTCTTC | - | TRBV6-6 | few | TRBJ2-1